This T cell receptor (beta chain) was captured by sequencing in a study of shared clonotypes between healthy human individuals (dated by TCRdb to about 2020). Concerning the study at large: The cohort comprised a couple of women and three men aged 18 to 49 years. For each donor, three plates each were used for CD4 naive and CD4 memory, two plates were used for CD8 naive, and one plate was used for CD8 memory. Libraries were prepared and TCR repertoires were sequenced by different laboratories using diverse techniques, in order to increase sequencing depth and limit assay-specific biases. Leukapheresis yielded between about 0.85 and 10 billion PBMCs per donor. Blood TCR repertoires of about five healthy adults were deeply sequenced to estimate repertoire size and the extent of clonotype sharing between individuals. Study-level results and caveats: When several donors were compared, the shared fraction of clonotypes was around 5% for naive CD4, 3.5% to 4% for naive CD8, more than 2% for memory CD4, and less than 0.5% for memory CD8. Clonotypes shared by all four sorted-subset donors showed higher generation probabilities than non-shared clonotypes. Incomplete sequencing was indicated by rarefaction of sorted-subset datasets, despite the large sequencing depth. Estimated clonotype richness was generally larger for naive than for memory subsets. Only blood was sampled, and tissue TCR repertoires likely differ from those in blood. Because the study included only a small number of donors, the genetic and exposure-history diversity represented was limited. Based on pairwise subsampling, the degree of clonotype sharing among donors was expected to be affected by sequencing depth.

On this clone itself: Its binding antigen is unknown. No qualities accompany the bases; no much larger clone lies one base away.

CD8 naive samples were CD45RO-negative cells positively selected for CCR7, giving a CD45RA+CCR7+ population that excluded TemRA cells. Healthy HIV-negative adults with no recently reported acute infections or vaccinations were included as donors. All donors were Caucasian adults living in Nashville, Tennessee, USA. Blood was obtained by leukapheresis, after which PBMCs were separated by Ficoll-Histopaque density gradient centrifugation and cryopreserved in liquid nitrogen vapor phase. Analytical flow cytometry was used to check the purity and quantity of every magnetically sorted T cell population. Genomic DNA was isolated from every sorted fraction and measured by UV absorbance on a Nanodrop 2000c. Using the deep immunoSEQ assay, multiplex PCR amplified TCR CDR3 regions from genomic DNA. Extracted genomic DNA from each cell subset was distributed evenly across all wells of several immunoSEQ 96-well plates, and each plate was treated as a replicate. For sorted subsets, 150 to 250 ng of genomic DNA, equivalent to roughly 30,000 T cell genomes, went into each replicate PCR. Purified libraries were measured with a Qubit 3.0 fluorometer, size-checked on a Bioanalyzer 2100, and measured again with the KAPA Library Quantification kit. A separate single-read 150-cycle Illumina NextSeq 550 flow cell was used to sequence each immunoSEQ 96-well plate. Concerning the study's data processing: The immunoSEQ output contained only junctional sequences without quality scores, so filtering could not match that applied to full-length reads. To assign V/J genes and CDR3, sequences were annotated against IMGT germline references using PyIR, a Python wrapper for IgBLAST v1.9. Reads with weak V/J assignments (E-value above 1e-6), missing CDR3, stop codons, out-of-frame junctions, or ambiguous translated residues were removed. V3J clonotypes were defined as sequences sharing an identical inferred V gene, J gene, and CDR3 amino acid sequence. To compute the percentage overlap between repertoires, the number of shared unique clonotypes was divided by the size of the smaller repertoire. RTK rarefaction, the Chao1 estimator, and Recon v2.1 estimates of unobserved clonotypes were used to assess repertoire richness. Generation probabilities for all TCRbeta clonotypes obtained by the gDNA method from a handful of donors were computed using OLGA. What TCRdb holds here is the immuneACCESS table cut down to in-frame rearrangements. Part of the clones is not present; checked against another copy, under half of the missing clones reflect an unresolved V gene, and the others are unexplained. D and trimming were read from the DNA, whereas the V and J calls and clone size are those reported in that table. This sample comprises about 2.2 million clones, under 95% of them detected only once. The top ten hold around 1.7% of the sample.

What was sequenced was naive CD8+ T cells from PBMCs. The cell subset or site label, read with the paper, signifies: CD45RA+CCR7+. The receptor was isolated from a man aged 18 to 29 in good health. Some clones in this sample may be carry-over from other donors' samples.

The DNA sequence follows: TGTGCCAGCAGCGCGTTACAGGGCGTGAACACTGAAGCTTTCTTT. The encoded protein is CASSALQGVNTEAFF. The rearrangement combines TRBV9 with TRBJ1-1; D gene: possibly TRBD1, on 6 matching bases. V sheds 3 bases and J sheds 0 bases, leaving 12 bases between their ends. The CDR3 runs 15 residues from the cysteine to the phenylalanine. Only the CDR3 region is kept as DNA, spanning 45 bases read in frame from base 1. Sequences SGDLS (CDR1) and YYNGEE (CDR2) are obtained from the germline V gene.